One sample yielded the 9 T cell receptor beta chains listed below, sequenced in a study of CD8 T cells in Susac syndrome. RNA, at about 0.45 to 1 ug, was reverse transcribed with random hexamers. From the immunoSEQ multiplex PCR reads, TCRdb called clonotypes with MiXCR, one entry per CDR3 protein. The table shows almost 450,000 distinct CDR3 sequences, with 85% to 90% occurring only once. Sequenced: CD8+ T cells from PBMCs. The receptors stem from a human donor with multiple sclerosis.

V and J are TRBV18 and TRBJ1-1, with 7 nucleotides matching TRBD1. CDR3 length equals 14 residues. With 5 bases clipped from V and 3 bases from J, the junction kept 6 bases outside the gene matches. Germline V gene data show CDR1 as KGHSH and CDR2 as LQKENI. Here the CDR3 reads CASSTTGLDTEAFF. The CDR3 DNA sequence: TGTGCCAGCTCAACGACAGGGCTGGACACTGAAGCTTTCTTT.

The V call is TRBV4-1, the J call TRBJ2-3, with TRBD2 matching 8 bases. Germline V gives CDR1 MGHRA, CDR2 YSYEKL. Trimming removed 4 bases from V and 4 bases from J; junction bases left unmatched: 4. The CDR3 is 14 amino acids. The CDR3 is CASSPERGSDTQYF. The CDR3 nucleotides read TGCGCCAGCAGCCCCGAGCGGGGGTCAGATACGCAGTATTTT.

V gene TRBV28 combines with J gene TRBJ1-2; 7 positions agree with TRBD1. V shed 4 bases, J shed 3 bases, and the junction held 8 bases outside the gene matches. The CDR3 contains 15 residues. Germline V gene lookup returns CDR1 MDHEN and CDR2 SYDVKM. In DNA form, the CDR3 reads TGTGCCAGCAGTTCCGGGACAGTTACATACTATGGCTACACCTTC. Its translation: CASSSGTVTYYGYTF.

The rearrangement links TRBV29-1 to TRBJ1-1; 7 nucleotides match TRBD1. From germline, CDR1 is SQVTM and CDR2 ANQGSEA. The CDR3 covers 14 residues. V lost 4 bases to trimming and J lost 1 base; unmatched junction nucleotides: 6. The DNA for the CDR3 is TGCAGCGTTGTGACAGGGCTTGAGAACACTGAAGCTTTCTTT. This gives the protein CSVVTGLENTEAFF.

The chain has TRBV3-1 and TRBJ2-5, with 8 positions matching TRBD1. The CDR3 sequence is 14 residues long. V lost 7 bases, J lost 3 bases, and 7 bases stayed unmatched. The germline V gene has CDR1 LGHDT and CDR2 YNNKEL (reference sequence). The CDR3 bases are TGTGCCAGCAACGGACAGGGTTGGAAAGAGACCCAGTACTTC. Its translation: CASNGQGWKETQYF.

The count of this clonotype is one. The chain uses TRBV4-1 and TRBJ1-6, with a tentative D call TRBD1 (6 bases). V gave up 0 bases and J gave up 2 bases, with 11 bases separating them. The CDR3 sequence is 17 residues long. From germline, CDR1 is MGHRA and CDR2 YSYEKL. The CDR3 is CASSQDEGGAYNSPLHF. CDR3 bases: TGCGCCAGCAGCCAAGATGAGGGGGGCGCCTATAATTCACCCCTCCACTTT.

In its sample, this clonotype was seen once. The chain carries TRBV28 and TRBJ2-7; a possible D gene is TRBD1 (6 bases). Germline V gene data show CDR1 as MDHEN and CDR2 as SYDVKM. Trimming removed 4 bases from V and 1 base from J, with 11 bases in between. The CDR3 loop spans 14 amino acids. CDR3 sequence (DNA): TGTGCCAGCAGTTCCCGGGACAATTCCTACGAGCAGTACTTC. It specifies CASSSRDNSYEQYF.

CDR3 residues: CASTLALLGRNQPQHF. CDR3 nucleotide sequence: TGTGCCAGCACCCTAGCCCTACTTGGAAGGAATCAGCCCCAGCATTTT. The rearrangement uses TRBV28 and TRBJ1-5; D call uncertain. CDR1 is MDHEN and CDR2 is SYDVKM in the germline V gene. The CDR3 loop spans 16 amino acids. The ends were cut back, 7 bases at V and 4 bases at J, with 20 bases in the middle. The full variable domain, with the rest looked up from reference TRBV28 and TRBJ1-5, is DVKVTQSSRYLVKRTGEKVFLECVQDMDHENMFWYRQDPGLGLRLIYFSYDVKMKEKGDIPEGYSVSREKKERFSLILESASTNQTSMYLCASTLALLGRNQPQHFGDGTRLSIL.

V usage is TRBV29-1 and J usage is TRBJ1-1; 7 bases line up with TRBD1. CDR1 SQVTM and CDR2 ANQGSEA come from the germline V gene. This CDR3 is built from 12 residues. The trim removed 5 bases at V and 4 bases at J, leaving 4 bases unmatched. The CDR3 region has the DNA TGCAGCGTTAGGGGGCTTGGCACTGAAGCTTTCTTT. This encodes CSVRGLGTEAFF.